The rows below give T cell receptor beta chains drawn from one sample of a study of blood T cell repertoires in COVID-19. Measured with immunoSEQ multiplex PCR; TCRdb has only the in-frame clones, and not every one. The table lists fewer than 150,000 clones, roughly four fifths of them singletons, with 16% in the top ten. Sequenced: peripheral blood. These receptors were collected from a woman in her fifties or sixties with acute or convalescent COVID-19. The CDR3 runs from the conserved cysteine through the conserved F or W. The D gene is left open where the match is weak. Size values are once, few and many counts, or a class for expanded clones, and some rows have none.

length,size,J,V,D,CDR3,DNA
15,.,TRBJ1-2,TRBV18,TRBD1,CASSPTGTGNYGYTF,TGTGCCAGCTCACCCACCGGGACAGGGAACTATGGCTACACCTTC
15,.,TRBJ1-1,TRBV30,.,CAWRGLGHLNTEAFF,TGTGCCTGGAGGGGGTTGGGACACCTGAACACTGAAGCTTTCTTT
15,.,TRBJ2-1,TRBV6-5,TRBD2,CASSKTGGPWNEQFF,TGTGCCAGCAGTAAAACGGGGGGTCCGTGGAATGAGCAGTTCTTC
15,.,TRBJ1-2,TRBV6-2/TRBV6-3,TRBD1,CASSYSPQGANGYTF,TGTGCCAGCAGTTACTCGCCACAGGGGGCGAATGGCTACACCTTC
14,.,TRBJ1-4,TRBV19,.,CASTIQGRREKLFF,TGTGCCAGTACCATCCAGGGGCGACGTGAAAAACTGTTTTTT
15,.,TRBJ1-5,TRBV19,.,CASSPGQWIGQPQHF,TGTGCCAGTAGTCCAGGACAGTGGATCGGTCAGCCCCAGCATTTT
14,.,TRBJ1-1,TRBV3-1/TRBV3-2,.,CASSQGTHNTEAFF,TGTGCCAGCAGCCAAGGGACACATAACACTGAAGCTTTCTTT
18,once,TRBJ1-4,TRBV5-1,.,CASSLVYTQAMPNEKLFF,TGCGCCAGCAGCTTGGTATACACACAGGCGATGCCTAATGAAAAACTGTTTTTT
14,.,TRBJ2-1,TRBV27,.,CASSFIPTGGVQFF,TGTGCCAGCAGTTTTATCCCCACCGGGGGTGTGCAGTTCTTC
14,.,TRBJ2-3,TRBV5-1,.,CASSLALALDTQYF,TGCGCCAGCAGCTTGGCTCTAGCTTTGGATACGCAGTATTTT